The clone carrying this T cell receptor (beta chain) was detected only once. The source of the sample is a study of blood T cell repertoires in COVID-19. Overall study context: Sources were T cells, B-cell-depleted T cells, or PBMCs; the material itself was cDNA or gDNA.

The CDR3 covers 15 residues. With 1 base removed from V and 3 bases from J, the gap between germline ends came to 12 bases. The germline V gene has CDR1 SGHTA and CDR2 FQGNSA. Authors' processing steps: Amplification of reference gene primers provided the estimated nucleated cell counts. Assay: immunoSEQ multiplex PCR; the TCRdb copy retains only in-frame clones and omits some. V and J calls and clone size come straight from that table; D and trimming were deduced from the DNA. This sample has approximately 190,000 clones; over 75% occur once, and the top ten carry roughly 5.6%. Sequenced sample: peripheral blood. The TCR originated in a woman aged 40-49 years who had recovered from COVID-19. The V and J genes are TRBV7-2 and TRBJ1-2; D possibly corresponds to TRBD1 (5 bases). DNA for the CDR3: TGTGCCAGCAGCTTAGAACCCGGGGGGGACTATGGCTACACCTTC. Its protein product is CASSLEPGGDYGYTF.